A single T cell receptor beta chain is shown here with its context. The sample belongs to a study of blood T cells in healthy people across ages. The study recruited healthy Caucasian donors from Russia who were aged about 6 to 95. It was with a sample-barcoded 5' primer and a J-beta primer mix that a second PCR of about 6 to 12 cycles was run. TCRdb independently ran MiXCR on the 5' RACE reads; one entry per CDR3 protein. Of about 320,000 distinct CDR3 sequences detected, roughly 26% appear once; the ten largest clones hold around 29%. The material sequenced was blood. This TCR was recovered from a woman aged 65 to 85 in good health.

The CDR3 reads CASSLEQGDGTEAFF. CDR3 DNA sequence: TGCGCCAGCAGCTTAGAACAGGGGGACGGCACTGAAGCTTTCTTT. This chain uses TRBV5-1 with TRBJ1-1; 8 bases are a match to TRBD1. The CDR3 runs 15 residues. The junction had 7 bases not matched to a gene; V was cut back by 2 bases and J by 4 bases. The germline gives CDR1 SGHRS, CDR2 YFSETQ.